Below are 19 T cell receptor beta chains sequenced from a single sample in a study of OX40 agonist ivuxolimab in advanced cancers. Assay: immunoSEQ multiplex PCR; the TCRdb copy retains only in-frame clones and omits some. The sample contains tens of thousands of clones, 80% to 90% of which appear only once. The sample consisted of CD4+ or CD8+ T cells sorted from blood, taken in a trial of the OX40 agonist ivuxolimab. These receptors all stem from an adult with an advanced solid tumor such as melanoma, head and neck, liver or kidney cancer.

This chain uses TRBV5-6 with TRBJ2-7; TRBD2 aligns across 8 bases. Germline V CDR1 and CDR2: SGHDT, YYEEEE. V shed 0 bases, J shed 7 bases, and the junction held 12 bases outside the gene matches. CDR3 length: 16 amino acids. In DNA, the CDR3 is TGTGCCAGCAGCTTGGCCGACAGCGGGGGAAGAGGAGAGCAGTACTTC. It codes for CASSLADSGGRGEQYF.

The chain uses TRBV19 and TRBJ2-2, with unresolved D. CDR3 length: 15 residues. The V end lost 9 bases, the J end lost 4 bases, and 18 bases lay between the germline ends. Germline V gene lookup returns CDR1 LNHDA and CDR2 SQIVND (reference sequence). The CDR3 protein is CASQTALRPTGELFF. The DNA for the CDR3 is TGTGCCAGCCAAACGGCCCTGCGTCCCACCGGGGAGCTGTTTTTT.

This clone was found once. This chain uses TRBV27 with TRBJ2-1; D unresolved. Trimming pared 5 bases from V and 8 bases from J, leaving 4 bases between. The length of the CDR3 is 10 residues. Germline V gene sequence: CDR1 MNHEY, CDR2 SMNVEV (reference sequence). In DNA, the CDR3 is TGTGCCAGCAGTCGGGATGAGCAGTTCTTC. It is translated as CASSRDEQFF.

The CDR3 loop reads CASSYSGTGAGYGYTF. CDR3 coding DNA: TGTGCCAGCAGCTACTCCGGGACAGGGGCGGGCTATGGCTACACCTTC. V gene TRBV5-6 combines with J gene TRBJ1-2, with 10 bases that match TRBD1. The CDR3 loop spans 16 amino acids. V lost 3 bases to trimming and J lost 4 bases; unmatched junction nucleotides: 9. CDR1 is SGHDT and CDR2 is YYEEEE in the germline V gene.

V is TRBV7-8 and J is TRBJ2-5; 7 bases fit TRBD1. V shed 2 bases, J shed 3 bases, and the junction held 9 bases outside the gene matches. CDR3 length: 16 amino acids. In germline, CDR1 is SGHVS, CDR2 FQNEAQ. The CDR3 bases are TGTGCCAGCAGCTTATTCTGGGGGACAGAAAAAGAGACCCAGTACTTC. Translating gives CASSLFWGTEKETQYF.

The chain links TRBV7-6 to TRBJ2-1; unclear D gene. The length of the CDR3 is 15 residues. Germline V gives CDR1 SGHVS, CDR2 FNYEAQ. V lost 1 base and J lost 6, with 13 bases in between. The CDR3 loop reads CASSLVEVSGNEQFF. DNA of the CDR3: TGTGCCAGCAGCTTAGTTGAGGTGTCCGGCAATGAGCAGTTCTTC.

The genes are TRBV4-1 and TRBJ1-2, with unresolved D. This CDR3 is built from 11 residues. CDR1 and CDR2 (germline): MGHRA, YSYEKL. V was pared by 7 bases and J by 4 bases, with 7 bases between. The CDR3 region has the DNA TGCGCCAGCAACAGTGGCTATGGCTACACCTTC. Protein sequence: CASNSGYGYTF.

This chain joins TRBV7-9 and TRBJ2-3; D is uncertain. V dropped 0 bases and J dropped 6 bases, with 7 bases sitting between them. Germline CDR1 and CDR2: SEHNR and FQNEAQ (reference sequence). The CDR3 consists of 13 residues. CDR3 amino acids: CASSLAVLDTQYF. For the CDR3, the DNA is TGTGCCAGCAGCTTAGCAGTACTGGATACGCAGTATTTT.

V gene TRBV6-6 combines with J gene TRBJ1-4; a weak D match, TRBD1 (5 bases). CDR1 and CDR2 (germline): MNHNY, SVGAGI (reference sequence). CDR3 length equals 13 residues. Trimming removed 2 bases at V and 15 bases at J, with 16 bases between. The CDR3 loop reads CASSYGLQGRVFF. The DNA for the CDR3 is TGTGCCAGCAGTTACGGACTTCAGGGAAGGGTGTTTTTT.

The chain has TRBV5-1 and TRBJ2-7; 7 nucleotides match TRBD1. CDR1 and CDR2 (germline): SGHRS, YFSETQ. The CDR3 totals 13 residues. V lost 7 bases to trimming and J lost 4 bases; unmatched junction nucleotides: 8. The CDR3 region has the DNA TGCGCCAGCGGGGAGACAGGGTCGTACGAGCAGTACTTC. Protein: CASGETGSYEQYF.

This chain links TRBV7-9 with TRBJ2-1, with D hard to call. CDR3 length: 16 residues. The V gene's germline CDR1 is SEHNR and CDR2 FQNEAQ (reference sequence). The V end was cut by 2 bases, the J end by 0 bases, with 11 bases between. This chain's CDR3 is CASSLFSYSSYNEQFF. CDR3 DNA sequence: TGTGCCAGCAGCTTATTTTCATATAGCTCCTACAATGAGCAGTTCTTC. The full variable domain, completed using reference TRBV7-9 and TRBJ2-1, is DTGVSQNPRHKITKRGQNVTFRCDPISEHNRLYWYRQTLGQGPEFLTYFQNEAQLEKSRLLSDRFSAERPKGSFSTLEIQRTEQGDSAMYLCASSLFSYSSYNEQFFGPGTRLTVL.

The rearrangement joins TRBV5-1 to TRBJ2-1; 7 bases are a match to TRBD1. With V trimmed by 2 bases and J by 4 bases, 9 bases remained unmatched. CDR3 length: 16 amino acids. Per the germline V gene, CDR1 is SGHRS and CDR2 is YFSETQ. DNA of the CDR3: TGCGCCAGCAGCTTCCCTGGGACAGATATTTACAATGAGCAGTTCTTC. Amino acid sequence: CASSFPGTDIYNEQFF. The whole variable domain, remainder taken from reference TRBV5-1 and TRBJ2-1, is KAGVTQTPRYLIKTRGQQVTLSCSPISGHRSVSWYQQTPGQGLQFLFEYFSETQRNKGNFPGRFSGRQFSNSRSEMNVSTLELGDSALYLCASSFPGTDIYNEQFFGPGTRLTVL.

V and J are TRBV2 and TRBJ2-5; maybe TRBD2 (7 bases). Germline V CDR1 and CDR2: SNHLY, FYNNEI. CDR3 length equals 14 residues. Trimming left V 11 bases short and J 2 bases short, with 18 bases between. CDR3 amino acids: CASSGHGGQETQYF. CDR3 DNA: TGTGCCTCCTCGGGACACGGGGGGCAAGAGACCCAGTACTTC.

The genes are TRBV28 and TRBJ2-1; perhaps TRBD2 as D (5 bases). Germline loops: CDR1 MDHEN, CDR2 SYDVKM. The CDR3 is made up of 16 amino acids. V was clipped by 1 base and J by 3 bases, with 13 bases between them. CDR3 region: CASSLSVGESYNEQFF. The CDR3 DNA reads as TGTGCCAGCAGTTTATCGGTGGGAGAGAGCTACAATGAGCAGTTCTTC.

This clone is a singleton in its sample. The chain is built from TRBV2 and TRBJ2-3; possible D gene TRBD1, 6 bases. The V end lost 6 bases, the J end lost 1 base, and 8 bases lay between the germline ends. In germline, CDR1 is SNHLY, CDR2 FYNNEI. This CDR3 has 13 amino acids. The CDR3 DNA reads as TGTGCCAGCAGGGGACACGGCACAGATACGCAGTATTTT. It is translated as CASRGHGTDTQYF.

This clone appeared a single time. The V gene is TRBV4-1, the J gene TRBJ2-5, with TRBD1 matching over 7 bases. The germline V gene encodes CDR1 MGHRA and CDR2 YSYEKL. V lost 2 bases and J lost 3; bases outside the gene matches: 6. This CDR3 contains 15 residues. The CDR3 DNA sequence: TGCGCCAGCAGCCAACCTCCGGGACAGAAAGAGACCCAGTACTTC. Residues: CASSQPPGQKETQYF.

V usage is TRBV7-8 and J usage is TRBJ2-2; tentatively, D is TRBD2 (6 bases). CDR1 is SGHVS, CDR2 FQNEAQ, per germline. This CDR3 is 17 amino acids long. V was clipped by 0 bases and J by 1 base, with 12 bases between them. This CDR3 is CASSLAPTGVNTGELFF. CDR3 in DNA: TGTGCCAGCAGCTTAGCACCGACGGGGGTGAACACCGGGGAGCTGTTTTTT.

The CDR3 protein is CASTLAGVSYNEQFF. CDR3 DNA: TGCGCCAGCACCCTAGCGGGAGTCAGCTACAATGAGCAGTTCTTC. This rearrangement joins TRBV4-1 to TRBJ2-1, with 10 bases lining up with TRBD2. CDR1 and CDR2 from the germline V gene are MGHRA and YSYEKL. With 7 bases clipped from V and 3 bases from J, the junction kept 6 bases outside the gene matches. This CDR3 region has 15 residues.

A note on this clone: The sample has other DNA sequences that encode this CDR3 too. The DNA for the CDR3 is TGTGCCAGCAGTTTATTGGGGGGAAACACTGAAGCTTTCTTT. Translated, it gives CASSLLGGNTEAFF. The gene calls are TRBV27 and TRBJ1-1; TRBD1 might be the D (5 bases). Germline V CDR1 and CDR2: MNHEY, SMNVEV (reference sequence). The ends were cut back, 1 base at V and 2 bases at J, with 8 bases in the middle. The CDR3 runs to 14 residues.